Following are 30 T cell receptor beta chains from one sample sequenced in a study of blood T cell repertoires in COVID-19. TCRdb's table, derived via immunoSEQ multiplex PCR, lists solely in-frame clones and lacks some. The data show tens of thousands of clones, 80% to 90% seen once. Material for sequencing was peripheral blood. These receptors all come from a human donor in a cohort sampled during active COVID-19.

This clone turned up a few times. The J gene is TRBJ2-7, the V gene TRBV28, with TRBD1 matching 7 bases. Germline trimming cut 6 bases from V and 0 bases from J; bases unmatched to any gene: 8. This CDR3 comprises 15 residues. CDR1 and CDR2 (germline): MDHEN, SYDVKM. CDR3 region: CASSRPRDSSYEQYF. As DNA, the CDR3 is TGTGCCAGCAGCCGCCCCCGGGACAGCTCCTACGAGCAGTACTTC.

The rearrangement uses TRBV7-9 and TRBJ2-7; 9 nucleotides match TRBD1. V trimming: 7 bases; J trimming: 0 bases; junction bases outside the gene matches: 4. The germline CDR1 and CDR2 sequences are SEHNR and FQNEAQ (reference sequence). The CDR3 is made up of 14 amino acids. The CDR3 region is CASTGTGSSYEQYF. As DNA, the CDR3 is TGTGCCAGCACCGGGACAGGGAGCTCCTACGAGCAGTACTTC.

The gene calls are TRBV28 and TRBJ1-5, with 9 bases fitting TRBD1. V dropped 5 bases and J dropped 5; count of bases not matched to a gene: 10. The CDR3 spans 16 residues. CDR1 MDHEN and CDR2 SYDVKM come from the germline V gene. Here the CDR3 reads CASSLNLGTGHQPQHF. DNA of the CDR3: TGTGCCAGCAGTCTAAACCTCGGGACAGGGCATCAGCCCCAGCATTTT.

The V and J genes are TRBV27 and TRBJ2-7; D may be TRBD2 (5 bases). CDR1 MNHEY and CDR2 SMNVEV come from the germline V gene (reference sequence). CDR3 size: 11 residues. V dropped 3 bases and J dropped 6 bases, with 6 bases sitting between them. The CDR3 coding sequence is TGTGCCAGCAGTTTCGGGGTCGAGCAGTACTTC. This codes for CASSFGVEQYF.

This chain connects TRBV1 to TRBJ2-5; the table's D call of TRBD2 was not tested on the DNA. TRBV1 is described as a pseudogene. The CDR3 is 16 amino acids. CDR3 sequence: CTSSRTSPFTQETQYF. In DNA, the CDR3 is TGCACCAGCAGCCGGACTAGTCCTTTTACCCAAGAGACCCAGTACTTC.

The sample holds one count of this clone. The V gene is TRBV9, the J gene TRBJ2-6; 10 bases align to TRBD1. Germline lookup yields CDR1 SGDLS and CDR2 YYNGEE. There are 16 residues in the CDR3. V gave up 3 bases and J gave up 2 bases; unmatched junction bases: 2. The CDR3 DNA reads as TGTGCCAGCAGCGCGGACAGGGGGACTGGGGCCAACGTCCTGACTTTC. This encodes CASSADRGTGANVLTF.

This chain joins TRBV2 and TRBJ2-5; D may be TRBD2 (6 bases). The CDR3 extends over 16 amino acids. Germline loops: CDR1 SNHLY, CDR2 FYNNEI. The V and J ends lost 8 bases and 1 base respectively, with 20 bases between them. This CDR3 is CASVPNLGLSQETQYF. CDR3 nucleotides: TGTGCCAGCGTTCCTAACCTCGGACTATCCCAAGAGACCCAGTACTTC.

The chain recombines TRBV4-1 with TRBJ1-4; weak D call: TRBD1 (5 bases). Germline-derived CDR1 and CDR2 are MGHRA and YSYEKL. CDR3 length equals 16 residues. V lost 5 bases and J lost 4, with 17 bases in between. The DNA of the CDR3 is TGCGCCAGCAGCATATTTTCCGGGGGGGTTAATGAAAAACTGTTTTTT. Its translation is CASSIFSGGVNEKLFF.

V usage is TRBV30 and J usage is TRBJ2-7; unclear D gene. Trimming left V 6 bases short and J 5 bases short, with 2 bases between. The CDR3 is 8 residues long. The germline CDR1 and CDR2 sequences are GTSNPN and SVGIG (reference sequence). CDR3 amino acids: CACNEQYF. CDR3 bases: TGTGCCTGTAACGAGCAGTACTTC.

This clone showed up just a few times. The chain is built from TRBV6-6 and TRBJ2-1, with D perhaps matching TRBD2 (7 bases). Germline loops: CDR1 MNHNY, CDR2 SVGAGI (reference sequence). V shed 8 bases and J shed 2 bases, with 10 bases lying between them. The CDR3 contains 13 residues. CDR3 bases: TGTGCCAGCGGGGGGGCAACCTACAATGAGCAGTTCTTC. Translated: CASGGATYNEQFF.

This clone has a handful of counts. This chain uses TRBV4-2 with TRBJ2-7; the match to TRBD2 covers 11 bases. The CDR3 covers 15 residues. Germline V CDR1 and CDR2: LGHNA, YNFKEQ. V lost 4 bases and J lost 1; bases outside the gene matches: 3. This chain's CDR3 is CASSPRLAGSYEQYF. The DNA for the CDR3 is TGTGCCAGCAGCCCCCGACTAGCGGGGTCCTACGAGCAGTACTTC.

Written as DNA, the CDR3 is TGCGCCAGCAGTCTGACTAGCGGGGGGGCCTACAATGAGCAGTTCTTC. Residues: CASSLTSGGAYNEQFF. This chain uses TRBV5-1 with TRBJ2-1; TRBD2 aligns across 14 bases. Looked up from germline, CDR1 is SGHRS and CDR2 is YFSETQ. Germline trimming cut 5 bases from V and 2 bases from J; bases unmatched to any gene: 3. This CDR3 region has 16 residues.

Turning to this clone: At one end the junction does not follow the germline gene, possibly because of a read error. The chain uses TRBV3-1 (or the pseudogene TRBV3-2) and TRBJ1-2; 8 nucleotides align to TRBD1. Germline loops: CDR1 LGHDT, CDR2 YNNKEL (reference sequence). CDR3 length: 18 residues. CDR3 sequence (DNA): TGTGCCAGCAGCCAATTTGACCTCGTATTTCAGGGGGCCCAACGAGGCTCCTTC. It specifies CASSQFDLVFQGAQRGSF.

The chain couples TRBV19 to TRBJ2-3; TRBD1 matches at 7 bases. V dropped 6 bases and J dropped 4; count of bases not matched to a gene: 4. CDR1 is LNHDA and CDR2 is SQIVND in the germline V gene (reference sequence). This CDR3 comprises 13 residues. The CDR3 region is CASSRDRADTQYF. The DNA for the CDR3 is TGTGCCAGTAGCAGAGACAGGGCAGATACGCAGTATTTT.

This chain links TRBV9 with TRBJ1-5; D is perhaps TRBD1 (6 bases). The CDR3 has 17 amino acids. Germline lookup yields CDR1 SGDLS and CDR2 YYNGEE. The V end was cut by 10 bases, the J end by 0 bases, with 23 bases between. CDR3 DNA: TGTGCCCGCCGCGCCGGGGGGGGGCATTATAGCAATCAGCCCCAGCATTTT. Its translation is CARRAGGGHYSNQPQHF.

This clone showed up just once. J is TRBJ2-1 and V is TRBV18, with a tentative D call TRBD1 (5 bases). The germline V gene encodes CDR1 KGHSH and CDR2 LQKENI. CDR3 length: 14 residues. The V and J ends lost 3 bases and 4 bases respectively, with 10 bases between them. DNA of the CDR3: TGTGCCAGCTCACCTAAGGGGATATACAATGAGCAGTTCTTC. Its translation is CASSPKGIYNEQFF. Drawing the rest from reference TRBV18 and TRBJ2-1, the complete variable domain is NAGVMQNPRHLVRRRGQEARLRCSPMKGHSHVYWYRQLPEEGLKFMVYLQKENIIDESGMPKERFSAEFPKEGPSILRIQQVVRGDSAAYFCASSPKGIYNEQFFGPGTRLTVL.

V is TRBV6-5 and J is TRBJ1-5; 8 bases agree with TRBD1. V lost 6 bases, J lost 4 bases, and 5 bases stayed unmatched. This CDR3 comprises 14 residues. Germline V gene sequence: CDR1 MNHEY, CDR2 SVGAGI. The CDR3 sequence is CASSADRGNQPQHF. Here the CDR3 DNA reads TGTGCCAGCAGCGCCGACAGGGGAAATCAGCCCCAGCATTTT.

This rearrangement joins TRBV6-6 to TRBJ1-3, with 7 bases fitting TRBD1. CDR3 length equals 15 residues. V was pared by 5 bases and J by 6 bases, with 10 bases of the junction left unmatched. The germline gives CDR1 MNHNY, CDR2 SVGAGI (reference sequence). The CDR3 DNA sequence: TGTGCCAGCAGTCTCTCCGTGGGACAGCTAAACACCATATATTTT. Its protein is CASSLSVGQLNTIYF.

The chain employs TRBV4-3 and TRBJ2-7; D might be TRBD2 (5 bases). Germline lookup yields CDR1 LGHNA and CDR2 YSLEER. The CDR3 runs to 14 residues. Deletions cut 1 base from V and 5 bases from J, with 12 bases between. CDR3 amino acids: CASSQVAWSDEQYF. The CDR3 region has the DNA TGCGCCAGCAGCCAAGTAGCGTGGAGCGACGAGCAGTACTTC.

The rearrangement uses TRBV19 and TRBJ1-6; D is ambiguous. The CDR3 runs 15 residues. In germline, CDR1 is LNHDA, CDR2 SQIVND (reference sequence). The V end was cut by 7 bases, the J end by 7 bases, with 17 bases between. CDR3 in DNA: TGTGCCAGTAACGCCCGGCCGGGATTAAATTCACCCCTCCACTTT. It specifies CASNARPGLNSPLHF. The full variable domain, its missing parts supplied by reference TRBV19 and TRBJ1-6, is DGGITQSPKYLFRKEGQNVTLSCEQNLNHDAMYWYRQDPGQGLRLIYYSQIVNDFQKGDIAEGYSVSREKKESFPLTVTSAQKNPTAFYLCASNARPGLNSPLHFGNGTRLTVT.

The chain couples TRBV10-3 to TRBJ2-1; TRBD2 matches 7 bases. J gave up 2 bases and V 3 bases, and 7 bases lay outside the gene matches. This CDR3 is 16 amino acids long. Germline V gene lookup returns CDR1 ENHRY and CDR2 SYGVKD. The CDR3: CAISDLGLAAYNEQFF. CDR3 sequence (DNA): TGTGCCATCAGTGACCTCGGGCTAGCGGCCTACAATGAGCAGTTCTTC.

This chain uses TRBV5-1 with TRBJ2-7, with a weak D call TRBD1 (6 bases). V was clipped by 0 bases and J by 0 bases, with 10 bases between them. Germline CDR1 SGHRS, CDR2 YFSETQ. The CDR3 length is 15 residues. Written as DNA, the CDR3 is TGCGCCAGCAGCTTGGGTGGACAGAGCTCCTACGAGCAGTACTTC. The encoded protein is CASSLGGQSSYEQYF.

The V gene is TRBV30, the J gene TRBJ1-5, with 10 bases identical to TRBD1. The V segment lost 1 base and the J segment 7 bases; nucleotides outside the gene matches: 4. Germline V gives CDR1 GTSNPN, CDR2 SVGIG (reference sequence). This CDR3 has 14 residues. The CDR3 protein is CAWSATGGWQPQHF. CDR3 DNA: TGTGCCTGGAGTGCGACAGGGGGCTGGCAGCCCCAGCATTTT.

This chain joins TRBV27 and TRBJ2-2; weak D call: TRBD1 (6 bases). CDR3 length equals 17 residues. V gave up 5 bases and J gave up 6 bases, with 22 bases separating them. CDR1 MNHEY and CDR2 SMNVEV come from the germline V gene (reference sequence). CDR3 in amino acids: CASSPRRSGTIPGELFF. CDR3 nucleotides: TGTGCCAGCAGTCCCCGACGCTCGGGGACAATCCCCGGGGAGCTGTTTTTT.

V usage is TRBV11-2 and J usage is TRBJ2-7, with a possible D match to TRBD1 (5 bases). V lost 1 base to trimming and J lost 6 bases, with 13 bases between them. Germline V gene data show CDR1 as SGHAT and CDR2 as FQNNGV. CDR3 size: 14 residues. The CDR3 loop reads CASSLVSFRGEQYF. The CDR3 DNA sequence: TGTGCCAGCAGCTTAGTAAGCTTTAGGGGCGAGCAGTACTTC.

V gene TRBV27 combines with J gene TRBJ1-4; 7 positions match TRBD1. With 6 bases clipped from V and 4 bases from J, the junction kept 17 bases outside the gene matches. Germline CDR1 MNHEY, CDR2 SMNVEV (reference sequence). The CDR3 consists of 18 residues. CDR3 coding DNA: TGTGCCAGCAGAACGGGACAGTCCTCCCTCGGGGGTAATGAAAAACTGTTTTTT. Its protein is CASRTGQSSLGGNEKLFF.

This clone was seen more than once but under ten times. V usage is TRBV6-1 and J usage is TRBJ2-2; no firm D call. The V end was cut by 1 base, the J end by 5 bases, with 14 bases between. Germline V gene sequence: CDR1 MNHNS, CDR2 SASEGT. This CDR3 comprises 16 residues. CDR3 in amino acids: CASSEDFARGTGELFF. The DNA for the CDR3 is TGTGCCAGCAGTGAAGACTTTGCTAGAGGTACCGGGGAGCTGTTTTTT.

The rearrangement uses TRBV7-9 and TRBJ2-7, with 7 bases aligning to TRBD2. This CDR3 comprises 13 residues. Trimming cost V 5 bases and J 10 bases; bases outside gene matches: 11. CDR1 and CDR2 from the germline V gene are SEHNR and FQNEAQ (reference sequence). The CDR3 DNA is TGTGCCAGCAGCGACGGGGGGAAGTCGGGCCAGTACTTC. Translated, it gives CASSDGGKSGQYF.

The rearrangement links TRBV5-1 to TRBJ2-7; tentative D call: TRBD1 (6 bases). Trimming pared 3 bases from V and 0 bases from J, leaving 16 bases between. Germline-derived CDR1 and CDR2 are SGHRS and YFSETQ. The CDR3 spans 16 residues. The CDR3 coding sequence is TGCGCCAGCAGCTCGAGCCCCGGGACAAGCTCCTACGAGCAGTACTTC. Translation: CASSSSPGTSSYEQYF. Drawing the rest from reference TRBV5-1 and TRBJ2-7, the complete variable domain is KAGVTQTPRYLIKTRGQQVTLSCSPISGHRSVSWYQQTPGQGLQFLFEYFSETQRNKGNFPGRFSGRQFSNSRSEMNVSTLELGDSALYLCASSSSPGTSSYEQYFGPGTRLTVT.

The gene calls are TRBV28 and TRBJ1-1; D gene ambiguous. The germline gives CDR1 MDHEN, CDR2 SYDVKM. With 6 bases removed from V and 11 bases from J, the gap between germline ends came to 13 bases. The CDR3 contains 11 residues. The chain's CDR3 is CASSPRGLAFF. DNA of the CDR3: TGTGCCAGCAGCCCCCGAGGGCTGGCTTTCTTT.